Presented here are 2 T cell receptor beta chains from one specimen sequenced in a study of cytomegalovirus exposure and HLA in healthy donors. Both 60 Vbeta primers and 13 Jbeta primers went into the PCR. Data came from immunoSEQ multiplex PCR; TCRdb stores just in-frame clones and leaves some out. The sample has under 200,000 clones, less than 90% seen once. The source material was PBMCs. These receptors were obtained from a woman aged 25 to 39 in good health and CMV-seronegative.

The gene calls are TRBV6-5 and TRBJ1-1; 8 positions agree with TRBD1. The CDR3 contains 15 residues. Trimming at V came to 6 bases and at J to 1 base, leaving 7 bases not matched to a gene. CDR1 is MNHEY, CDR2 SVGAGI, per germline. CDR3 DNA sequence: TGTGCCAGCAGCCGCCGGGACAGGCGGAACACTGAAGCTTTCTTT. Protein product: CASSRRDRRNTEAFF.

The chain recombines TRBV7-9 with TRBJ2-7; a possible D gene is TRBD2 (5 bases). Germline V CDR1 and CDR2: SEHNR, FQNEAQ (reference sequence). Trimming cost V 5 bases and J 2 bases, with 16 bases left between them. The CDR3 extends over 15 amino acids. CDR3 sequence (DNA): TGTGCCAGCAGCATTGCTTTGAGGGAGACCTACGAGCAGTACTTC. It encodes CASSIALRETYEQYF.